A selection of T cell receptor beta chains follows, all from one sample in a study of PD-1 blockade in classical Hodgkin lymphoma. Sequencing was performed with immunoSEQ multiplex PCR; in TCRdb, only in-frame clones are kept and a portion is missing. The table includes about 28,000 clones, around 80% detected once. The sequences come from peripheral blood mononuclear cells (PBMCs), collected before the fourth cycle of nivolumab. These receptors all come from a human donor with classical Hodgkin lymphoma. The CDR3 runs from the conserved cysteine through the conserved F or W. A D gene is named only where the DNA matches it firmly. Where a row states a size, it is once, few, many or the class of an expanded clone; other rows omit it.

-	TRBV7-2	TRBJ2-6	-	CASGGSGANVLTF	TGTGCCAGCGGGGGATCTGGGGCCAACGTCCTGACTTTC
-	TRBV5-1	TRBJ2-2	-	CASSSLSGTGELFF	TGCGCCAGCAGCTCCCTTTCCGGGACCGGGGAGCTGTTTTTT
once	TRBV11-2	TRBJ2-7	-	CASSFHTSSHYEQYF	TGTGCCAGCAGCTTCCATACTAGCAGCCACTACGAGCAGTACTTC
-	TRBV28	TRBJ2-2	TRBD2	CASAYEGLAGTGELFF	TGTGCCAGCGCATATGAGGGGCTAGCGGGAACCGGGGAGCTGTTTTTT
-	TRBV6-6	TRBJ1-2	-	CASSVTAPNYGYTF	TGTGCCAGCAGTGTGACAGCTCCTAACTATGGCTACACCTTC
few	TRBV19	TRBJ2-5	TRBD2	CASSRYKAGVGETQYF	TGTGCCAGTAGCCGATACAAAGCGGGAGTCGGAGAGACCCAGTACTTC
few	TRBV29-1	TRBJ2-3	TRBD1	CSVGGQGANTQYF	TGCAGCGTTGGGGGACAGGGGGCGAATACGCAGTATTTT
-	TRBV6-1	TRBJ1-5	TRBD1	CASSSGTGANQPQHF	TGTGCCAGCAGTTCCGGGACAGGGGCCAATCAGCCCCAGCATTTT
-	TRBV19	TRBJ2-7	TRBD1	CASSPSRTGPEQYF	TGTGCCAGTAGTCCCTCCCGGACAGGGCCCGAGCAGTACTTC
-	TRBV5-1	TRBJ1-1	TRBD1	CASSLRSGTGGLHTEAFF	TGCGCCAGCAGCTTAAGATCCGGGACAGGGGGCTTGCACACTGAAGCTTTCTTT
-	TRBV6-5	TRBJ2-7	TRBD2	CASSFPSGRAGESHF	TGTGCCAGCAGTTTCCCTAGCGGGAGGGCCGGGGAATCACACTTC
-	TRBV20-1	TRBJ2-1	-	CSAREWPEQFF	TGCAGTGCTAGAGAGTGGCCTGAGCAGTTCTTC
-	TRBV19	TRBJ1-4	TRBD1	CASSLDREQKLFF	TGTGCCAGTAGCCTCGACAGGGAACAAAAACTGTTTTTT
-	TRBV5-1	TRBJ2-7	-	CASSLAATYEQYF	TGCGCCAGCAGCTTGGCCGCCACCTACGAGCAGTACTTC
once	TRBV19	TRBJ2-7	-	CASRPSPLSGYEQYF	TGTGCCAGCCGACCATCTCCGCTGAGCGGCTACGAGCAGTACTTC
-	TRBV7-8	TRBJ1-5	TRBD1	CASSPTGIVNQPQHF	TGTGCCAGCAGCCCGACAGGGATCGTAAATCAGCCCCAGCATTTT
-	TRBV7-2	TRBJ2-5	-	CASSLVETQYF	TGTGCCAGCAGCTTAGTTGAGACCCAGTACTTC
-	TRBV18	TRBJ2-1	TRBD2	CASSPKDSGRDWSYNEQFF	TGTGCCAGCTCACCCAAAGATAGCGGGAGGGATTGGTCCTACAATGAGCAGTTCTTC
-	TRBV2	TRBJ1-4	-	CASSKPNSATNEKLFF	TGTGCCAGCAGTAAGCCGAACAGTGCAACTAATGAAAAACTGTTTTTT
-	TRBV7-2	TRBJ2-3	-	CASSPSWDTQYF	TGTGCCAGCAGCCCGAGTTGGGATACGCAGTATTTT
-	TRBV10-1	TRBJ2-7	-	CASSDIGWAYEQYF	TGCGCCAGCAGTGATATAGGGTGGGCCTACGAGCAGTACTTC
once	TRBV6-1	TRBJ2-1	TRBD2	CASSQGTSGDNEQFF	TGTGCCAGCAGTCAAGGGACTAGCGGGGACAATGAGCAGTTCTTC
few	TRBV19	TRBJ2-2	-	CASSSRTGELFF	TGTGCCAGTAGTTCCAGGACAGGGGAGCTGTTTTTT
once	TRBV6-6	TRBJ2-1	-	CASSPSNLGEQFF	TGTGCCAGCAGCCCGTCAAATCTAGGTGAGCAGTTCTTC
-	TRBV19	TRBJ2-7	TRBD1	CASSRGQGASEQYF	TGTGCCAGTAGTAGGGGACAGGGGGCAAGCGAGCAGTACTTC
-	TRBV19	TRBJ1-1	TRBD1	CASSIRTGGRNTEAFF	TGTGCCAGTAGTATTCGGACAGGGGGCAGGAACACTGAAGCTTTCTTT
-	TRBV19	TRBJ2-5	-	CASSILGMQETQYF	TGTGCCAGTAGTATTCTGGGCATGCAAGAGACCCAGTACTTC
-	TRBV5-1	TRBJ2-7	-	CASSDGQTAHF	TGCGCCAGCAGCGACGGACAGACGGCGCACTTC
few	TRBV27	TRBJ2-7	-	CASSLWLPGEGYEQYF	TGTGCCAGCAGCCTATGGCTACCCGGGGAAGGCTACGAGCAGTACTTC
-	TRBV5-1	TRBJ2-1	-	CASSLAANGEQFF	TGCGCCAGCAGCTTAGCTGCTAACGGGGAGCAGTTCTTC
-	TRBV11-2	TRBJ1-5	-	CASSLSDSNQPQHF	TGTGCCAGCAGCTTATCGGACAGTAATCAGCCCCAGCATTTT
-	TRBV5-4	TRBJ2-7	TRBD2	CASSSVLSGRAYEQYF	TGTGCCAGCAGCTCAGTTCTTAGCGGGAGGGCCTACGAGCAGTACTTC
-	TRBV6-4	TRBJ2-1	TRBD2	CASSDSLAGGHEQFF	TGTGCCAGCAGTGACTCCCTAGCGGGAGGGCATGAGCAGTTCTTC
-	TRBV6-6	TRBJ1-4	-	CASRSQAGREKLFF	TGTGCCAGCAGATCTCAAGCTGGCCGAGAAAAACTGTTTTTT
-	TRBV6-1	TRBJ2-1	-	CALNNPGLYNEQFF	TGTGCCCTAAACAACCCGGGACTCTACAATGAGCAGTTCTTC
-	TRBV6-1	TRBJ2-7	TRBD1	CASKVNWDRAHEQYF	TGTGCCAGCAAAGTGAATTGGGACAGGGCCCACGAGCAGTACTTC
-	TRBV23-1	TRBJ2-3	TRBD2	CASSQNPRGGCTQYF	TGCGCCAGCAGTCAAAATCCCCGGGGGGGGTGTACGCAGTATTTT
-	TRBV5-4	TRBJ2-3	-	CASSLDTAASADTQYF	TGTGCCAGCAGCTTGGATACAGCGGCTTCGGCTGATACGCAGTATTTT
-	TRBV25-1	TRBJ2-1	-	CASSVSRGSYNEQFF	TGTGCCAGCAGTGTCAGCAGGGGCTCCTACAATGAGCAGTTCTTC
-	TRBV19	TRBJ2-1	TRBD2	CASSKVAGGAYNEQFF	TGTGCCAGTAGTAAGGTAGCGGGAGGTGCCTACAATGAGCAGTTCTTC
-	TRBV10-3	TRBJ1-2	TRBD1	CAISEDRAYGYTF	TGTGCCATCAGTGAGGACAGGGCCTATGGCTACACCTTC
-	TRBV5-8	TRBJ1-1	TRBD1	CASSLRGPGVAFF	TGTGCCAGCAGCTTGAGGGGGCCGGGTGTTGCTTTCTTT
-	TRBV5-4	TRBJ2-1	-	CASSVYGEQFF	TGTGCCAGCAGCGTATATGGTGAGCAGTTCTTC
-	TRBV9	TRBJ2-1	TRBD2	CASSETSANEQFF	TGTGCCAGCAGTGAGACTAGCGCTAATGAGCAGTTCTTC
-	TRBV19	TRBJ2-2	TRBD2	CASSIASGINTGELFF	TGTGCCAGTAGTATAGCTAGCGGGATTAACACCGGGGAGCTGTTTTTT
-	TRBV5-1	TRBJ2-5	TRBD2	CASSLGGLVATQYF	TGCGCCAGCAGCTTGGGGGGACTAGTCGCGACCCAGTACTTC
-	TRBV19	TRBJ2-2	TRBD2	CASSLAGPANTGELFF	TGTGCCAGTAGTTTAGCGGGTCCCGCGAACACCGGGGAGCTGTTTTTT
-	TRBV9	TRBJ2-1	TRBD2	CASSVAAGAPNEQFF	TGTGCCAGCAGCGTAGCGGCGGGAGCACCCAATGAGCAGTTCTTC
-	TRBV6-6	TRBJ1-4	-	CASSYSISFSEKLFF	TGTGCCAGCAGTTACTCGATTTCTTTCTCTGAAAAACTGTTTTTT
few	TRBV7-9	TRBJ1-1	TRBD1	CASSLDRDTEAFF	TGTGCCAGCAGCCTGGACAGGGACACTGAAGCTTTCTTT
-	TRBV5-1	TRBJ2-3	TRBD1	CASSRTGGADTQYF	TGCGCCAGCAGCCGGACAGGGGGGGCAGATACGCAGTATTTT